This T cell receptor beta chain was recovered during a study of T-cell memory formation after mild COVID-19. Study-level background: Most TCR clusters belonged to a single donor.

This CDR3 region has 12 residues. Trimming cost V 7 bases and J 0 bases, with 6 bases left between them. CDR1 is SEHNR and CDR2 is FQNEAQ in the germline V gene (reference sequence). Findings and caveats of the study: The SARS-CoV-2 specificity of second-wave clones reaching peak at day 37 remained unverified.

A remark on this clonotype: What it binds is unknown.

TCRdb redid the calling of the 5' RACE reads with MiXCR, one entry per CDR3 protein. The table includes roughly 120,000 distinct CDR3 sequences, 22% detected once. This chain uses TRBV7-9 with TRBJ1-1; no clear D gene. The origin of this receptor is a man younger than 35 who had mild COVID-19 (a few samples of this study predate the infection). Cell type and time point are not known. The sample was PBMCs or a T cell subset sorted from them (not recorded which). CDR3 coding DNA: TGTGCCAGCACAGTAATGAACACTGAAGCTTTCTTT. Translation gives CASTVMNTEAFF. The variable domain in full, completed from reference TRBV7-9 and TRBJ1-1, reads DTGVSQNPRHKITKRGQNVTFRCDPISEHNRLYWYRQTLGQGPEFLTYFQNEAQLEKSRLLSDRFSAERPKGSFSTLEIQRTEQGDSAMYLCASTVMNTEAFFGQGTRLTVV.